This TCR beta chain was observed in a study of blood T cell repertoires in COVID-19 (dated by TCRdb to the early 2020s). With respect to the entire study: Samples covering the acute and convalescent phases of COVID-19 were provided by collaborators in the United States, Italy and Spain. The material from the prospective study consisted of cDNA or gDNA derived from T cells, B-cell-depleted T cells, or PBMCs. The dataset comprised deeply sampled blood TCRbeta repertoires from subjects exposed to, actively infected with, or recovered from COVID-19. A freely available public database, intended as a resource for researchers studying the immune response to SARS-CoV-2, is where the repertoires were released. Samples were obtained from the ongoing ImmuneRACE study (first 160 participants) and from approximately 1,200 subjects provided by 6 global collaborators. Nearly every sample came with metadata listing a de-identified subject ID, COVID-19 status, age in years and sex. Where available, HLA class I and class II types were obtained from metadata supplied by the sample provider rather than from assay-based typing. Broader findings and caveats from the paper: How much clinical and demographic metadata was included differed by source and by participant, and the metadata was provided uncurated.

TCRbeta CDR3 regions were amplified from genomic DNA using the immunoSEQ Assay, a bias-controlled multiplex PCR. On the study's bioinformatics: Within the assay, amplification of reference gene primers was used to estimate how many nucleated cells each sample contained. To quantify the absolute abundance of each unique TCRbeta CDR3 rearrangement, sequence reads were collapsed and filtered. For each sample, productive Simpson clonality was calculated by taking the square root of Simpson's diversity index across productive rearrangements. What TCRdb holds here is the immuneACCESS table cut down to in-frame rearrangements. Part of the clones is not present; checked against another copy, under half of the missing clones reflect an unresolved V gene, and the others are unexplained. V, J and clone size were drawn from that table, and D and trimming were deduced from the DNA. Within this sample are about 200,000 clones, with more than 70% of them counted one time only. The top ten constitute over 7% of the sample.

Turning to this clone: What this receptor recognizes is not known. Nothing much larger sits one base from this clone, and base qualities are not available.

Enrolling through a virtual design, the prospective study's participants ranged in age from about 18 to 89 years and lived across around 25 United States geographic areas. In the prospective study, cohorts were assigned on the basis of participant-reported clinical history obtained from a screening survey and a study questionnaire. ImmuneRACE Cohort 3 recovered participants were defined by two consecutive negative NP/OP PCR tests, healthcare professional clearance, or symptom resolution. In the prospective study, whole blood, serum and a nasopharyngeal or oropharyngeal swab were collected from each participant by mobile phlebotomists. Over a roughly 2-month period, participants in the prospective study had the option of providing additional blood draws and questionnaires. Before DNA extraction, blood samples from the prospective study were shipped at room temperature or frozen. This receptor was taken from a woman between 18 and 29 years old who had recovered from COVID-19. The sequencing sample was made of PBMCs or T cells enriched from blood (not recorded which).

The CDR3 reads as follows: CATDREAGNTIYF. The nucleotide sequence reads as follows: TGTGCCACGGACAGGGAGGCTGGAAACACCATATATTTT. This chain joins TRBV6-5 to TRBJ1-3; a stretch of 8 junction bases matches TRBD1. There are 13 amino acids in the CDR3, from cysteine to phenylalanine inclusive. This entry keeps only the CDR3 DNA: 39 bases, framed from base 1. V lost 10 bases and J lost 2 bases, and the count of bases not matched to a germline gene is 4. The germline V gene provides CDR1 MNHEY and CDR2 SVGAGI.